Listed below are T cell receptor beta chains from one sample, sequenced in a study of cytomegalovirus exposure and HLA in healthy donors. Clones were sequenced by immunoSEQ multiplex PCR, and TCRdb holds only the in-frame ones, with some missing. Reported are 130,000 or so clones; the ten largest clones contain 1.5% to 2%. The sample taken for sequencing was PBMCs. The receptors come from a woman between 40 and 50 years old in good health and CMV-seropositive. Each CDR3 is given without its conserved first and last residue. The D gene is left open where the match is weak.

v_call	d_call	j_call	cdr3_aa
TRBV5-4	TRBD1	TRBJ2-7	ASSPGQGDYEQY
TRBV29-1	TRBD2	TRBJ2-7	SVEGTSGIFYEQY
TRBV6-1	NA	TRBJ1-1	ASSAHGETEAF
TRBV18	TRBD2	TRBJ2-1	ASSRNSGSSYNEQF
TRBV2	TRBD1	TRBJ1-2	ASSTGQGFGYT
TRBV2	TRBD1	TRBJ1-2	ASTRQGDYGYT
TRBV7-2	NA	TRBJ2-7	ASSPQGQREQY
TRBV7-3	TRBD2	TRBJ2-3	ASSLNLAATDTQY
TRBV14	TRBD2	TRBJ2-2	ASSRVGLAGLGELF
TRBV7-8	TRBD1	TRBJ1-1	ASSFTGTANTEAF
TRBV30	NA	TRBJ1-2	AWNKGVVPYGYT
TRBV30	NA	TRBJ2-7	AWSPPGHIYEQY
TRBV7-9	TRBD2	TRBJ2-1	ASSFGLASTYNEQF
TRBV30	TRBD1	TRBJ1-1	AWSVTGDTEAF
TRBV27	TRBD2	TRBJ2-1	ASRAGLAGGNEQF
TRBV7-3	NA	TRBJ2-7	ASSPLGEYEQY
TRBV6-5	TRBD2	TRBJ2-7	ASTPSGFNPYEQY
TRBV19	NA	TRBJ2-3	ASSKISGDWDTQY
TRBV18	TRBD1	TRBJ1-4	ASSSGQGGEKLF
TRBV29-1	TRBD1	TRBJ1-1	SVARDRGTEAF
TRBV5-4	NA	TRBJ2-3	ASSLVSSGTDTQY
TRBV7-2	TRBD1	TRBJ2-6	ASSPRQGTNVLT